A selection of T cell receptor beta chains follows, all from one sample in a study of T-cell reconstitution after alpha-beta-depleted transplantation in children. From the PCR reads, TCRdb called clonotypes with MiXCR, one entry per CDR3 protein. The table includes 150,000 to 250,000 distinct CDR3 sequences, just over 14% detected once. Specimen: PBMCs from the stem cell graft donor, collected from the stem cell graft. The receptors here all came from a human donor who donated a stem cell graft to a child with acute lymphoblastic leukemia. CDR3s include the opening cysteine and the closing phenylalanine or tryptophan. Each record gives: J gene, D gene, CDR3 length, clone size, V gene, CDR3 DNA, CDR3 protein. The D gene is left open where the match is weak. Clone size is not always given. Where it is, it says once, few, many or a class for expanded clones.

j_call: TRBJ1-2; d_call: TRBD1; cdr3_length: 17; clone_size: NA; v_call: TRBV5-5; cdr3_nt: TGCGCCGGCAGCGAGTGGACAGGGGGCTCTATAGACTATGGCTACACCTTC; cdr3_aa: CAGSEWTGGSIDYGYTF
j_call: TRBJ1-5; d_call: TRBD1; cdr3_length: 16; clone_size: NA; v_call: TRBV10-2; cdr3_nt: TGCGCCAGCAGTGAGTTTGGGACAGGGAGCAATCAGCCCCAGCATTTT; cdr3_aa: CASSEFGTGSNQPQHF
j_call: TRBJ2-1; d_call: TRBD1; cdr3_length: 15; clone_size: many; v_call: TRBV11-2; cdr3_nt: TGTGCCAGCAGCAAGACAGGGAGCGCCCACAATGAGCAGTTCTTC; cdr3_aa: CASSKTGSAHNEQFF
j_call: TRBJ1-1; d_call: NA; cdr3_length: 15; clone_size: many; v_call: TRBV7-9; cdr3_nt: TGTGCCAGCAGCCCGACCGCGGGGATTGGTACTGAAGCTTTCTTT; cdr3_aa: CASSPTAGIGTEAFF
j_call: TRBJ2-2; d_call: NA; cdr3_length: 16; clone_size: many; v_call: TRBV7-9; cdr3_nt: TGTGCCAGCAGCTTCGAGGACCTGTGGAGCACCGGGGAGCTGTTTTTT; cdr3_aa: CASSFEDLWSTGELFF
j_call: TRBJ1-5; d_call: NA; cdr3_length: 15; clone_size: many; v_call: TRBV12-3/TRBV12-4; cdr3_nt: TGTGCCAGCAGTTTATACAGAAATAGCAATCAGCCCCAGCATTTT; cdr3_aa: CASSLYRNSNQPQHF
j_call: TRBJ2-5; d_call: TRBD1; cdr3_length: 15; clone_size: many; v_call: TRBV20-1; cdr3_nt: TGCAGTGCTGCCCCCCGACAGGGTATACAAGAGACCCAGTACTTC; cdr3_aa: CSAAPRQGIQETQYF
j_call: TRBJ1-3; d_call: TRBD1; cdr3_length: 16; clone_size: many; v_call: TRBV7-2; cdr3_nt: TGTGCCAGCAGCTTGACAGGGGTGAGCTCTGGAAACACCATATATTTT; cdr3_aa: CASSLTGVSSGNTIYF
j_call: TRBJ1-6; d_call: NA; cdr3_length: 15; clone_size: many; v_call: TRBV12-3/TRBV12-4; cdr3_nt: TGTGCCAGCAGTTTAACCCAGGGTTTTGGGTCACCCCTCCACTTT; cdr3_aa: CASSLTQGFGSPLHF
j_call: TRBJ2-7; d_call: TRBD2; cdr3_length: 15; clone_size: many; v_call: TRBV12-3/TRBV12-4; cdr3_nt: TGTGCCAGCAGTCGGGGGACTAGCGGGACCTACGAGCAGTACTTC; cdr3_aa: CASSRGTSGTYEQYF
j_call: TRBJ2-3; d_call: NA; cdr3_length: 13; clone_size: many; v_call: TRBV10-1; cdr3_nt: TGCGCCAGCAGGGGGAGTGGTGGAGATACGCAGTATTTT; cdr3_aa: CASRGSGGDTQYF
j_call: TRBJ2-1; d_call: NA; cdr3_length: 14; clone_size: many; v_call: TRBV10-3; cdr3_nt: TGTGCCACCGAGGGGACACTGGAGTACAATGAGCAGTTCTTC; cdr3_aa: CATEGTLEYNEQFF
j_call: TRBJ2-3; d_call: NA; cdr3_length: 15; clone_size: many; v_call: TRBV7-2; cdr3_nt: TGTGCCAGCAGCTTCTGGGGAGTCCTCACAGATACGCAGTATTTT; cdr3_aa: CASSFWGVLTDTQYF
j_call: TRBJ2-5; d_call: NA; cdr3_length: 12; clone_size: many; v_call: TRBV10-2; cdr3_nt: TGCGCCAGCAGAAAGGGGCAAGAGACCCAGTACTTC; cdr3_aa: CASRKGQETQYF
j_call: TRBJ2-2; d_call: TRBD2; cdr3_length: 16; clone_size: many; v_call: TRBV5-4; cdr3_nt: TGTGCCAGCAGCTTCAGCGGGAGGGCAAAAACCGGGGAGCTGTTTTTT; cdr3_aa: CASSFSGRAKTGELFF
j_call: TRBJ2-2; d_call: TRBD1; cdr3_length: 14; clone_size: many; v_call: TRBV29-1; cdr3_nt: TGCAGCGCCGGGACAGGGGCGCCGACCGGGGAGCTGTTTTTT; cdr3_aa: CSAGTGAPTGELFF
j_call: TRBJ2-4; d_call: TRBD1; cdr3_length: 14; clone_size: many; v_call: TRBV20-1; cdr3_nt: TGCAGTGCAAACGTCGGCAGGGGGCACGACATTCAGTACTTC; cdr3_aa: CSANVGRGHDIQYF
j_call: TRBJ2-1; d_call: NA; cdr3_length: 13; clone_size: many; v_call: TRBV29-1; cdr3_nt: TGCAGCGTTGAGTTGGGATCCTACAATGAGCAGTTCTTC; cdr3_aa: CSVELGSYNEQFF
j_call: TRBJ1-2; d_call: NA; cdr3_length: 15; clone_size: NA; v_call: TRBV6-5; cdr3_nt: TGTGCCAGCAGTTACTCGAGGGGTTCGACCTATGGCTACACCTTC; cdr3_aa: CASSYSRGSTYGYTF
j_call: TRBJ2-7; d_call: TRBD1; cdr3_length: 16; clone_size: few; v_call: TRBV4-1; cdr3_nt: TGCGCCAGCAGCCAAGGGGGGACAGGGGGACCTGACGTGCAGTACTTC; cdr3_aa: CASSQGGTGGPDVQYF
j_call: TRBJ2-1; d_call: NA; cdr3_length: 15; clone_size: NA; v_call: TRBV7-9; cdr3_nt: TGTGCCAGCAGCTTAGCCCGGGGCGCGTACAATGAGCAGTTCTTC; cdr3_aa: CASSLARGAYNEQFF
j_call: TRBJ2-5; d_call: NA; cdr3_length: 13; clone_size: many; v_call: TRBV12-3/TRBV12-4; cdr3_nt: TGTGCCAGCAGTTTGCCAGGGAAAGAGACCCAGTACTTC; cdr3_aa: CASSLPGKETQYF
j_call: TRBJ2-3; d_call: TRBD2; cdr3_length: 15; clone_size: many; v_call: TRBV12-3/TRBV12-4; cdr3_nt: TGTGCCAGCATCCAAAGCGGGAGGGTCGCAGATACGCAGTATTTT; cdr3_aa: CASIQSGRVADTQYF
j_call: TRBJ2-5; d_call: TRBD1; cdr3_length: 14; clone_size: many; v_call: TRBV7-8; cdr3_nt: TGTGCCAGCAGCTATCGAAGGGGGCGGGAGACCCAGTACTTC; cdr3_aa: CASSYRRGRETQYF
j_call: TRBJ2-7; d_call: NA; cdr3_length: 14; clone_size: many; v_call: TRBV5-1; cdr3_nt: TGCGCCAGCAGTCCGGTGGGGGGCCACTACGAGCAGTACTTC; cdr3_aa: CASSPVGGHYEQYF
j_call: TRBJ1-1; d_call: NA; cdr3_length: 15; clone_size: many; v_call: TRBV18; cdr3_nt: TGTGCCAGCTCACCACGCTGGAGCAGGGACACTGAAGCTTTCTTT; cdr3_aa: CASSPRWSRDTEAFF
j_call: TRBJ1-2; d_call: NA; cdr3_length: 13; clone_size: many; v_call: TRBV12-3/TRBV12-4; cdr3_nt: TGTGCCAGCACTCACACGGATAACTATGGCTACACCTTC; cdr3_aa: CASTHTDNYGYTF
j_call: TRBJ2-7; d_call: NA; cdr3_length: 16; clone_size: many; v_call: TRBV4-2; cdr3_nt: TGTGCCAGCAGCCCCTCCGGGACTTCGAGCTCCTACGAGCAGTACTTC; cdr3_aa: CASSPSGTSSSYEQYF
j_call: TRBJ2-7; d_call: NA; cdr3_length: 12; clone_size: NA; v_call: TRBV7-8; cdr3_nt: TGTGCCAGCAGCCTCTGGAGCGTGGAGCAGTACTTC; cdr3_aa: CASSLWSVEQYF
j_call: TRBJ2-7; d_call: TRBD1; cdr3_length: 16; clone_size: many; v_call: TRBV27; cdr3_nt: TGTGCCAGCAGTTCCCACAGGGGGCGGGGGTCCTACGAGCAGTACTTC; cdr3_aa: CASSSHRGRGSYEQYF
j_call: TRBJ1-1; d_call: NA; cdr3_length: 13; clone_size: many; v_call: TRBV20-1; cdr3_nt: TGCAGTGCTAGTGGGCGCGAGAACACTGAAGCTTTCTTT; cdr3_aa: CSASGRENTEAFF
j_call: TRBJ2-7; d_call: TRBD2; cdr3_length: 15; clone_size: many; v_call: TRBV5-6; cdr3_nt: TGTGCCAGCAGCCCCCTTCTAGCGGGAGAATACGAGCAGTACTTC; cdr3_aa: CASSPLLAGEYEQYF
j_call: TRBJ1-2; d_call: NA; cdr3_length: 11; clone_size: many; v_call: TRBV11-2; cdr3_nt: TGTGCCAGCAGCTTAGCTGCCCGCCCTTCCTTC; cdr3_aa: CASSLAARPSF
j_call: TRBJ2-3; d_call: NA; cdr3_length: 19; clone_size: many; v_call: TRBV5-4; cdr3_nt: TGTGCCAGCAGCTTTAAAGGTTTAGGTGACTTTCTCTTCACAGATACGCAGTATTTT; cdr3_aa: CASSFKGLGDFLFTDTQYF